This T cell receptor beta chain was captured by sequencing in a study of blood T cell repertoires in COVID-19. Study-wide background: The origin of the acute and convalescent COVID-19 samples was the United States, Italy and Spain. T cells, B-cell-depleted T cells, or PBMCs supplied cDNA or gDNA.

The CDR3 spans 16 residues. As originally analysed: Amplification with reference gene primers provided the estimates of nucleated cell counts. Libraries were prepared by immunoSEQ multiplex PCR; TCRdb keeps only in-frame clonotypes and omits some of them. V, J and clone size derive from that table, while D and trimming were established from the DNA sequence. Found here are 110,000 or so clones, 70% to 90% of them singletons; the top ten hold about 3.4%. The chain recombines TRBV7-5 with TRBJ1-1; TRBD1 was called by the table and not checked on the DNA. TRBV7-5 is noted as a pseudogene. The TCR originated in a man aged 40-49 years with acute or convalescent COVID-19. The specimen sequenced was peripheral blood. The DNA for the CDR3 is TGTGTCAGAAGCTTATACAGACAGGAGGTGAACACTGAAGCTTTCTTT. Translated: CVRSLYRQEVNTEAFF.